These 27 T cell receptor beta chains were all obtained from the same sample, sequenced in a study of identifying expanded T cells in peripheral blood. Profiled with immunoSEQ multiplex PCR; TCRdb holds only in-frame clones, not every one. The sample shows roughly 100,000 clones, around 88% of them seen only once. The sample consisted of blood. These receptors were obtained from a person aged 18 to 75 in good health.

The V call is TRBV19, the J call TRBJ1-1; possibly TRBD1 for D (5 bases). Germline assignment: CDR1 LNHDA and CDR2 SQIVND (reference sequence). V gave up 5 bases and J gave up 1 base, with 14 bases separating them. This CDR3 comprises 15 residues. In DNA form, the CDR3 reads TGTGCCAGTAGTGGGAAACAGGCGACGAACACTGAAGCTTTCTTT. As protein: CASSGKQATNTEAFF.

CDR3 amino acids: CASSRQLGANVLTF. The CDR3 DNA is TGTGCCAGTAGCCGACAGTTGGGGGCCAACGTCCTGACTTTC. The gene calls are TRBV28 and TRBJ2-6; weak D call: TRBD1 (5 bases). CDR3 length: 14 residues. Germline values: CDR1 MDHEN, CDR2 SYDVKM. V lost 9 bases and J 4 bases, leaving 13 bases between the germline ends. Supplemented by reference TRBV28 and TRBJ2-6, the full variable domain reads DVKVTQSSRYLVKRTGEKVFLECVQDMDHENMFWYRQDPGLGLRLIYFSYDVKMKEKGDIPEGYSVSREKKERFSLILESASTNQTSMYLCASSRQLGANVLTFGAGSRLTVL.

The chain links TRBV4-3 to TRBJ2-7; possibly TRBD2 for D (6 bases). This CDR3 comprises 14 residues. Trimming took off 0 bases at V and 3 bases at J, with 9 bases between the two ends. The germline V gene has CDR1 LGHNA and CDR2 YSLEER. The chain's CDR3 is CASSQEGGFYEQYF. In DNA, the CDR3 is TGCGCCAGCAGCCAAGAGGGAGGCTTCTACGAGCAGTACTTC.

The V gene is TRBV30, the J gene TRBJ1-1; D gene unclear. Germline V lookup: CDR1 GTSNPN, CDR2 SVGIG (reference sequence). V lost 0 bases and J 11 bases, leaving 13 bases between the germline ends. The CDR3 totals 12 residues. CDR3 sequence (DNA): TGTGCCTGGAGTGTCAGGAGGGAGGTGGCTTTCTTT. It codes for CAWSVRREVAFF.

The chain links TRBV27 to TRBJ1-6; D call uncertain. CDR3 length: 14 residues. V dropped 7 bases and J dropped 5 bases, with 12 bases sitting between them. CDR1 is MNHEY, CDR2 SMNVEV, per germline (reference sequence). DNA of the CDR3: TGTGCCAGCAACGGACCGGGAAATAATTCACCCCTCCACTTT. Protein: CASNGPGNNSPLHF.

V usage is TRBV6-6 and J usage is TRBJ2-3; D not resolved. The germline V and J ends were trimmed by 6 bases and 5 bases, with 9 bases remaining between them. This CDR3 is 12 amino acids long. Germline loops: CDR1 MNHNY, CDR2 SVGAGI (reference sequence). The CDR3 reads CASSDVIDTQYF. The CDR3 DNA follows: TGTGCCAGCAGCGATGTCATAGATACGCAGTATTTT.

The V call is TRBV5-1, the J call TRBJ2-7; D perhaps matches TRBD1 (6 bases). Germline V gene lookup returns CDR1 SGHRS and CDR2 YFSETQ. V lost 2 bases and J lost 6, with 9 bases in between. The CDR3 runs 12 residues. Here the CDR3 DNA reads TGCGCCAGCAGCTTCGGACAGTTCGAGCAGTACTTC. This encodes CASSFGQFEQYF.

The chain links TRBV4-1 to TRBJ1-5; D remains ambiguous. V lost 7 bases to trimming and J lost 6 bases, with 19 bases between them. The CDR3 runs 15 residues. Germline V gene data show CDR1 as MGHRA and CDR2 as YSYEKL. The CDR3 loop reads CASKKGPEGAQPQHF. In nucleotides, the CDR3 is TGCGCCAGCAAAAAGGGCCCAGAAGGAGCTCAGCCCCAGCATTTT.

The rearrangement links TRBV5-6 to TRBJ2-7; D might be TRBD2 (6 bases). The CDR3 is 13 residues long. The V and J ends lost 10 bases and 6 bases respectively, with 20 bases between them. CDR1 is SGHDT, CDR2 YYEEEE, per germline. This CDR3 reads CAAATGEWGEQYF. The CDR3 bases are TGTGCCGCCGCGACGGGAGAATGGGGCGAGCAGTACTTC.

This sequence joins TRBV7-2 and TRBJ1-5; possibly TRBD1 for D (5 bases). Trimming took 5 bases from V and 7 from J, leaving 12 bases between them. Per germline, CDR1 SGHTA and CDR2 FQGNSA. CDR3 length: 13 residues. CDR3 in amino acids: CASSTTGYQPQHF. CDR3 DNA: TGTGCCAGCAGCACAACAGGTTACCAGCCCCAGCATTTT.

The chain recombines TRBV5-1 with TRBJ2-3; no reliable D call. This CDR3 contains 13 residues. V was shortened by 3 bases and J by 4 bases, with 9 bases between the two germline ends. Germline values: CDR1 SGHRS, CDR2 YFSETQ. The CDR3, as DNA: TGCGCCAGCAGCTCTGAGGTGGCAGATACGCAGTATTTT. This sequence encodes CASSSEVADTQYF.

The chain recombines TRBV19 with TRBJ1-2, with no clear D. The CDR3 contains 13 residues. V was clipped by 9 bases and J by 0 bases, with 11 bases between them. Germline CDR1 LNHDA, CDR2 SQIVND (reference sequence). The CDR3, as DNA: TGTGCCAGCGTGGGCTGGACTAACTATGGCTACACCTTC. It specifies CASVGWTNYGYTF.

The rearrangement uses TRBV7-2 and TRBJ1-3; tentative D call: TRBD1 (6 bases). This CDR3 has 15 residues. V shed 5 bases and J shed 0 bases, with 11 bases lying between them. CDR1 SGHTA and CDR2 FQGNSA come from the germline V gene. The CDR3 spells CASSPRRGSGNTIYF. CDR3 coding DNA: TGTGCCAGCAGCCCCCGCAGGGGCTCTGGAAACACCATATATTTT.

CDR3 amino acids: CASSSGQTYEQYF. CDR3 nucleotide sequence: TGTGCCAGCAGTTCTGGACAGACCTACGAGCAGTACTTC. The chain uses TRBV28 and TRBJ2-7; possibly TRBD1 for D (6 bases). Germline values: CDR1 MDHEN, CDR2 SYDVKM. Trimming shortened V by 4 bases and J by 2 bases, and 9 bases separated the two germline ends. This CDR3 region has 13 residues.

The chain uses TRBV25-1 and TRBJ2-7; 10 positions match TRBD1. The CDR3 runs to 15 residues. Germline V gene data show CDR1 as MGHDK and CDR2 as SYGVNS. Losses at the gene ends were 3 bases for V and 3 bases for J; bases not matched to a gene: 5. In nucleotides, the CDR3 is TGTGCCAGCAGTGACCCCGGGACAGGGGACTACGAGCAGTACTTC. Translated: CASSDPGTGDYEQYF.

This chain joins TRBV7-2 and TRBJ2-3, with D hard to call. Germline loops: CDR1 SGHTA, CDR2 FQGNSA. V lost 5 bases and J 1 base, leaving 10 bases between the germline ends. CDR3 length equals 14 residues. CDR3 coding DNA: TGTGCCAGCAGCCCGCTGTCGGGCACAGATACGCAGTATTTT. Translation gives CASSPLSGTDTQYF.

This rearrangement joins TRBV6-6 to TRBJ1-1; tentatively, D is TRBD1 (6 bases). The CDR3 runs to 15 residues. Germline CDR1 is MNHNY and CDR2 is SVGAGI (reference sequence). V lost 6 bases and J lost 1, with 15 bases in between. The CDR3 loop reads CASSYREGPNTEAFF. CDR3 in DNA: TGTGCCAGCAGCTACAGGGAGGGGCCGAACACTGAAGCTTTCTTT.

The chain is built from TRBV7-2 and TRBJ2-5; tentatively, D is TRBD2 (6 bases). Trimming pared 1 base from V and 5 bases from J, leaving 11 bases between. The length of the CDR3 is 14 residues. Germline V gene sequence: CDR1 SGHTA, CDR2 FQGNSA. CDR3 loop: CASSLVSGRETQYF. The CDR3 coding sequence is TGTGCCAGCAGCTTAGTGTCAGGGAGGGAGACCCAGTACTTC.

The chain carries TRBV6-6 and TRBJ2-5, with 12 bases that match TRBD1. The CDR3 has 16 amino acids. The germline V gene encodes CDR1 MNHNY and CDR2 SVGAGI (reference sequence). J was trimmed by 6 bases and V by 1 base; bases with no gene match: 6. CDR3 in amino acids: CASSYWGQGAMKTQYF. The CDR3 nucleotides are TGTGCCAGCAGTTACTGGGGACAGGGGGCTATGAAGACCCAGTACTTC.

The J gene is TRBJ1-1, the V gene TRBV28; 7 bases agree with TRBD1. J was trimmed by 1 base and V by 6 bases; bases with no gene match: 14. Germline V CDR1 and CDR2: MDHEN, SYDVKM. The CDR3 has 17 residues. The CDR3 protein is CASSLQSTGPRNTEAFF. Here the CDR3 DNA reads TGTGCCAGCAGCCTCCAGTCGACAGGGCCCCGGAACACTGAAGCTTTCTTT.

About this clone itself: Other DNA sequences in the same sample also yield this CDR3. V and J are TRBV7-2 and TRBJ2-3, with a possible D match to TRBD1 (5 bases). This CDR3 has 13 residues. CDR1 is SGHTA, CDR2 FQGNSA, per germline. The V end was cut by 2 bases, the J end by 3 bases, with 6 bases between. DNA for the CDR3: TGTGCCAGCAGCTTACAGGGTACAGATACGCAGTATTTT. Its protein product is CASSLQGTDTQYF.

The chain has TRBV4-3 and TRBJ2-2; D tentatively reads TRBD1 or TRBD2 (5 bases each). Germline CDR1 reads LGHNA; CDR2 reads YSLEER. The CDR3 is made up of 21 amino acids. Trimming took off 4 bases at V and 0 bases at J, with 27 bases between the two ends. CDR3 sequence: CASSRQTPGRANFANTGELFF. The CDR3 bases are TGCGCCAGCAGCCGCCAAACTCCGGGACGGGCGAATTTTGCGAACACCGGGGAGCTGTTTTTT.

The rearrangement joins TRBV7-3 to TRBJ2-2; D not resolved. Germline CDR1 SGHTA, CDR2 FQGTGA. The CDR3 spans 12 residues. Trimming removed 6 bases from V and 2 bases from J, with 4 bases in between. The CDR3 nucleotides read TGTGCCAGCAGGGGAAACACCGGGGAGCTGTTTTTT. This sequence encodes CASRGNTGELFF.

The V gene is TRBV29-1, the J gene TRBJ2-7; 8 bases match TRBD2. V lost 7 bases to trimming and J lost 7 bases; unmatched junction nucleotides: 12. Per the germline V gene, CDR1 is SQVTM and CDR2 is ANQGSEA. This CDR3 comprises 13 residues. CDR3 bases: TGCAGCGCCGGGACTAGGGCGAGTCGGGAGCAGTACTTC. It specifies CSAGTRASREQYF.

The chain employs TRBV4-1 and TRBJ1-5; D ambiguous. The CDR3 extends over 15 amino acids. V shed 1 base and J shed 3 bases, with 10 bases lying between them. Germline CDR1 and CDR2: MGHRA and YSYEKL. The CDR3 protein is CASSQVVILNQPQHF. Here the CDR3 DNA reads TGCGCCAGCAGCCAAGTAGTTATCCTCAATCAGCCCCAGCATTTT.

The chain joins TRBV25-1 to TRBJ2-5; the D gene is possibly TRBD1 (6 bases). V gave up 5 bases and J gave up 3 bases, with 13 bases separating them. Germline V gene sequence: CDR1 MGHDK, CDR2 SYGVNS. The CDR3 has 14 residues. CDR3 coding DNA: TGTGCCAGCAGTAAGGGGGAAGGTGAAGAGACCCAGTACTTC. It translates to CASSKGEGEETQYF.

The chain combines TRBV5-1 with TRBJ2-1; 9 nucleotides align to TRBD2. Looked up from germline, CDR1 is SGHRS and CDR2 is YFSETQ. The CDR3 is 14 residues long. The V segment lost 7 bases and the J segment 5 bases; nucleotides outside the gene matches: 7. CDR3 sequence: CASYGQRGDNEQFF. CDR3 DNA: TGCGCCAGCTATGGGCAGCGGGGGGACAATGAGCAGTTCTTC.